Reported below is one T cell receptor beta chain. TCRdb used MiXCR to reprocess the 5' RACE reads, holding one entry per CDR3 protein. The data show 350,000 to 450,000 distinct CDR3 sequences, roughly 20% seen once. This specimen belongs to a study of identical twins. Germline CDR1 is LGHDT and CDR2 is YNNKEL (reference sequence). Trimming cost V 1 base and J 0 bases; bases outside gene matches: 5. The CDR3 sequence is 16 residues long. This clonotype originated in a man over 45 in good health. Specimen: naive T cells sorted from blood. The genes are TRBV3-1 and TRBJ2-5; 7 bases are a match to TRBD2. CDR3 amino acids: CASSQGLLADQETQYF. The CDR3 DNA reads TGTGCCAGCAGCCAAGGTTTGCTAGCGGACCAAGAGACCCAGTACTTC.